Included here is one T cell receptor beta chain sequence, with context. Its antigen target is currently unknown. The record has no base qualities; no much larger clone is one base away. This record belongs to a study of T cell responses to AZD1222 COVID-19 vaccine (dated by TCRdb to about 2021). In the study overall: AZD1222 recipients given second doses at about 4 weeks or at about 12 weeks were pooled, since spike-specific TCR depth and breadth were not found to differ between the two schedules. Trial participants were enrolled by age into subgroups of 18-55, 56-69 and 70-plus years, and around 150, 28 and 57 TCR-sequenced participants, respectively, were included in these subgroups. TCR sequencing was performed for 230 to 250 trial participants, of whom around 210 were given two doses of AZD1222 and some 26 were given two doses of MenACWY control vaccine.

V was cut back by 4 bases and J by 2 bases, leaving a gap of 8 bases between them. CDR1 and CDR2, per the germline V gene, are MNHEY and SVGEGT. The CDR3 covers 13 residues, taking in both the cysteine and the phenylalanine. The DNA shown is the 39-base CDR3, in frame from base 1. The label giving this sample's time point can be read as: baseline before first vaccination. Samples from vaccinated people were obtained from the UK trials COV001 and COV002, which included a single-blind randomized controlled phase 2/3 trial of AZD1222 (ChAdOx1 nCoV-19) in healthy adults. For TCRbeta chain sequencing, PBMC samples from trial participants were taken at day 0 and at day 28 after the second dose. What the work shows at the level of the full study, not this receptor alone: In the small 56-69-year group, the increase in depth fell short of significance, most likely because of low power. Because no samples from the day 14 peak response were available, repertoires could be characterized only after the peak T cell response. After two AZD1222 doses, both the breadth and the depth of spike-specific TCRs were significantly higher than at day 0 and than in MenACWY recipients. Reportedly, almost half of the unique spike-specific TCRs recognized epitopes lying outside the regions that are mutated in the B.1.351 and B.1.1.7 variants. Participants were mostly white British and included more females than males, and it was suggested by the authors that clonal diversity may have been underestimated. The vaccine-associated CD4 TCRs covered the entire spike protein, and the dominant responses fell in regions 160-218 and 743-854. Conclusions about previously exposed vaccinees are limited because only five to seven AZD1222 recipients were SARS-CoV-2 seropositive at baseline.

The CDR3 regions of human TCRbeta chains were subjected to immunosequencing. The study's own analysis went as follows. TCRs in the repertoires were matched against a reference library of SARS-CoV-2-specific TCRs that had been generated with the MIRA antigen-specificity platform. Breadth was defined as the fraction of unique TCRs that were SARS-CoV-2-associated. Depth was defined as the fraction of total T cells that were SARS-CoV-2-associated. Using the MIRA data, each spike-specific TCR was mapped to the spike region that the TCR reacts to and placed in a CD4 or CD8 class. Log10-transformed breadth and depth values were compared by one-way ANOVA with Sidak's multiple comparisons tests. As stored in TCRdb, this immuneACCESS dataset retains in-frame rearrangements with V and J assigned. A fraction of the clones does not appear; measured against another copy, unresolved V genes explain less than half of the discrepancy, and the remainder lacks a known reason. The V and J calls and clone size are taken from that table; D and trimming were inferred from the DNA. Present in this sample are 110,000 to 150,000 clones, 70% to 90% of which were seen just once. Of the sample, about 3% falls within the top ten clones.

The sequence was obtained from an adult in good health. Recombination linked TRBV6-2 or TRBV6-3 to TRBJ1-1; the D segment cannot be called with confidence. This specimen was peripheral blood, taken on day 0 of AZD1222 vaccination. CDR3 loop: CASSLGFNTEAFF. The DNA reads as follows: TGTGCCAGCAGTTTGGGGTTTAACACTGAAGCTTTCTTT.